This TCR beta chain is drawn from a study of beta chain features in type 1 diabetes. Study-level information: No age, gender or cell yield differences were seen between patients and healthy donors.

Reverse transcription of all isolated RNA meant that expressed TCRB transcripts were sequenced. Some clones are missing from TCRdb's copy, which holds only in-frame ones; the method was immunoSEQ multiplex PCR. The data hold about 190,000 clones, with 7.5% to 8.5% observed a single time. Comment on this clone: Its antigen is undetermined.

Study observations and caveats: Significant though moderate, a shortening of TCRB CDR3s appeared in all four CD4+ subsets of Type 1 diabetes patients.

The sequence came from a young man with type 1 diabetes. Sequences were obtained from central memory CD4+ T cells from blood.

In DNA form, the CDR3 reads TGTGCCAGCAGTTCCGTCAGGGACGGGAGAAGAACTGAAGCTTTCTTT. It specifies CASSSVRDGRRTEAFF. This chain uses TRBV27 with TRBJ1-1; D possibly corresponds to TRBD1 (5 bases). V shed 4 bases and J shed 5 bases, with 20 bases lying between them. The CDR3 is made up of 16 amino acids. Germline assignment: CDR1 MNHEY and CDR2 SMNVEV (reference sequence).